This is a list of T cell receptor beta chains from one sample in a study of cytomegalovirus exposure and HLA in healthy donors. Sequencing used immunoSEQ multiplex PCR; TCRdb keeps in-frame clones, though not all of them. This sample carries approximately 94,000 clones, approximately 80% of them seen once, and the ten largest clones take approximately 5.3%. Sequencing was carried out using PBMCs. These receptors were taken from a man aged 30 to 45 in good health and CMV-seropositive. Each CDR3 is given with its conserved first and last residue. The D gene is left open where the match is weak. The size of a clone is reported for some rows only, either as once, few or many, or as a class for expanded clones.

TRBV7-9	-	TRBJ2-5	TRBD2	CASSLRRGGEETQYF	TGTGCCAGCAGCTTAAGGCGGGGGGGCGAAGAGACCCAGTACTTC
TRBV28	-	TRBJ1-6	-	CASREAGNNSPLHF	TGTGCCAGCCGGGAGGCAGGTAATAATTCACCCCTCCACTTT
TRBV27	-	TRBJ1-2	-	CASSPLGSYGYTF	TGTGCCAGCAGCCCTCTAGGGAGCTATGGCTACACCTTC
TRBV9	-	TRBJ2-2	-	CASSVEVTSAGELFF	TGTGCCAGCAGCGTAGAGGTGACATCGGCCGGGGAGCTGTTTTTT
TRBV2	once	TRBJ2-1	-	CASRPTLGEWNEQFF	TGTGCCAGCAGGCCTACCCTAGGAGAATGGAATGAGCAGTTCTTC
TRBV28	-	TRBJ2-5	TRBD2	CASSTRGELETQYF	TGTGCCAGCAGCACACGGGGGGAACTGGAGACCCAGTACTTC
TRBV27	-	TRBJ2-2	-	CASSLAHRVRGTGELFF	TGTGCCAGCAGTTTAGCCCACAGGGTGCGTGGCACCGGGGAGCTGTTTTTT
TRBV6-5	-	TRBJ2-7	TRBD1	CASRGQSSYEQYF	TGTGCCAGCAGGGGACAGAGTTCCTACGAGCAGTACTTC
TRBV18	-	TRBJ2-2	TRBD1	CASPRPGQDLGTNTGELFF	TGTGCCAGCCCCCGGCCGGGACAGGATTTGGGGACGAACACCGGGGAGCTGTTTTTT
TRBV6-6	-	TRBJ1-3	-	CASALSSGNTIYF	TGTGCCAGCGCCCTCAGCTCTGGAAACACCATATATTTT
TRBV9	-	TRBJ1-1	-	CASSKGGTEAFF	TGTGCCAGCAGCAAGGGAGGGACTGAAGCTTTCTTT
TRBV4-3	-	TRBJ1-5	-	CASSQDRLGQPMEPQHF	TGCGCCAGCAGCCAAGATAGGCTAGGACAGCCCATGGAGCCCCAGCATTTT
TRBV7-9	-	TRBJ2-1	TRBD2	CASSLALAGMNEQFF	TGTGCCAGCAGCTTAGCACTAGCGGGGATGAATGAGCAGTTCTTC
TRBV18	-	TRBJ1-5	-	CASSPGGAAQPQHF	TGTGCCAGCTCACCAGGGGGCGCCGCCCAGCCCCAGCATTTT
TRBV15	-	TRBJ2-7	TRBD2	CATSPGLAVSYEQYF	TGTGCCACCAGTCCAGGACTAGCGGTTTCCTACGAGCAGTACTTC
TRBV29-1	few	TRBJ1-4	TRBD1	CSVELDRSSATNEKLFF	TGCAGCGTTGAACTGGACAGGTCTTCGGCGACTAATGAAAAACTGTTTTTT
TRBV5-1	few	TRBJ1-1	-	CASRRVNTEAFF	TGCGCCAGCAGGAGAGTGAACACTGAAGCTTTCTTT
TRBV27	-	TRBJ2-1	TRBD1	CASSSRDSASNEQFF	TGTGCCAGCAGTTCTAGGGACAGCGCTAGTAATGAGCAGTTCTTC
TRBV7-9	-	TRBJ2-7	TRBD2	CSSSAMTTTSGSPYEQYF	TGTTCCAGCAGCGCCATGACTACGACTAGCGGGAGCCCCTACGAGCAGTACTTC
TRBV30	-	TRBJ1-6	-	CAWSPLGGSPLHF	TGTGCCTGGAGTCCGTTGGGCGGGTCACCCCTCCACTTT
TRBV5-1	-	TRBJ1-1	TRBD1	CASSAATGDRGGSKFF	TGCGCCAGCAGCGCGGCCACCGGGGACAGGGGGGGAAGCAAGTTCTTT
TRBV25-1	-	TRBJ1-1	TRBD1	CASSIMGQGPTEAFF	TGTGCCAGCAGCATAATGGGACAGGGGCCCACTGAAGCTTTCTTT
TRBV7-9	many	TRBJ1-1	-	CASSLFLLENTEAFF	TGTGCCAGCAGCTTATTCCTGCTAGAGAACACTGAAGCTTTCTTT
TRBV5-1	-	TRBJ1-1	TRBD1	CASSPGQGLGNTEAFF	TGCGCCAGCAGCCCGGGACAGGGGCTGGGGAACACTGAAGCTTTCTTT
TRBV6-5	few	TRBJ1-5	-	CASSQVGLGGQPQHF	TGTGCCAGCAGCCAAGTAGGACTCGGGGGACAGCCCCAGCATTTT
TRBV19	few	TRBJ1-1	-	CASNDRPNTEAFF	TGTGCCAGTAACGACAGGCCGAACACTGAAGCTTTCTTT
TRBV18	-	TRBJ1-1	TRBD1	CASSPPQGEYTEAFF	TGTGCCAGCTCACCACCGCAGGGGGAATACACTGAAGCTTTCTTT
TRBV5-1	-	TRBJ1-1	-	CASSLLVSGNTEAFF	TGCGCCAGCAGCTTGTTGGTCTCGGGGAACACTGAAGCTTTCTTT
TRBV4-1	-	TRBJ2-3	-	CASSPQNRITLGFQYF	TGCGCCAGCAGCCCACAAAACAGGATTACGCTGGGCTTCCAGTATTTT
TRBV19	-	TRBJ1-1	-	CASSGRRGTEAFF	TGTGCCAGTAGTGGCCGTCGCGGGACTGAAGCTTTCTTT
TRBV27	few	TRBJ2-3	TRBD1	CASSLQGAADTQYF	TGTGCCAGCAGTTTACAGGGGGCCGCAGATACGCAGTATTTT
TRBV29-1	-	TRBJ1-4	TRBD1	CSVGTGGEKLFF	TGCAGCGTAGGGACAGGGGGTGAAAAACTGTTTTTT
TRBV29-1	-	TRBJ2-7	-	CSVARGVSDEQYF	TGCAGCGTGGCCCGCGGGGTTTCGGACGAGCAGTACTTC
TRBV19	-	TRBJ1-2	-	CASSSGLNYGYTF	TGTGCCAGTAGTAGCGGCCTTAACTATGGCTACACCTTC
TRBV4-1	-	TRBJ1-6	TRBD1	CASSQGLTGENSPLHF	TGCGCCAGCAGCCAAGGGTTAACAGGGGAAAATTCACCCCTCCACTTT